The source of this T cell receptor beta chain is a study of blood T cell repertoires in COVID-19 (dated by TCRdb to about 2020). In the study overall: Samples from collaborators originated in the United States, Italy and Spain and spanned both the acute and convalescent phases of COVID-19. Where available, HLA class I and class II types were obtained from metadata supplied by the sample provider rather than from assay-based typing. Nearly every sample came with metadata listing a de-identified subject ID, COVID-19 status, age in years and sex. Samples were obtained from the ongoing ImmuneRACE study (first 160 participants) and from over 1,000 subjects provided by 6 global collaborators. The dataset comprised deeply sampled blood TCRbeta repertoires from subjects exposed to, actively infected with, or recovered from COVID-19. The repertoires were made available in a free public database intended to serve as a resource for research on the immune response to SARS-CoV-2. The material from the prospective study consisted of cDNA or gDNA derived from T cells, B-cell-depleted T cells, or PBMCs.

The CDR3 covers 14 residues, taking in both the cysteine and the phenylalanine. Only the CDR3 portion is preserved as DNA: 42 bases, with reading frame beginning at the first base. V drops 4 bases and J drops 6 bases, leaving 13 bases in between. CDR1 ENHRY and CDR2 SYGVKD were looked up in the germline V gene. Study-wide findings and limitations: Clinical and demographic metadata were provided uncurated, with the amount varying by source and participant.

One collaborating source in Seattle enrolled patients while the patients were actively infected and followed the patients over time throughout the course of disease. Each collaborating institution followed its own protocols to collect whole blood in K2EDTA tubes. For TCRbeta analysis, collaborators shipped samples as frozen whole blood, isolated PBMCs, or DNA extracted from either of those sample types. The immunoSEQ Assay, a bias-controlled multiplex PCR, was used to amplify TCRbeta CDR3 regions from genomic DNA. For the original study's pipeline: The number of nucleated cells in each sample was estimated by amplification of reference gene primers within the assay. To quantify the absolute abundance of each unique TCRbeta CDR3 rearrangement, sequence reads were collapsed and filtered. Productive Simpson clonality was computed per sample as the square root of Simpson's diversity index over productive rearrangements. The table comes from immuneACCESS by way of TCRdb, which keeps in-frame sequences with V and J called. Part of the clones is missing from these tables; in studies checked, under half for an unresolved V gene and the rest for unknown reasons. Clone size and V and J calls were adopted from that table, with D and trimming inferred from the DNA. Within this sample are roughly 47,000 clones, with over 75% of them counted one time only. The ten largest clones represent approximately 33% of the sample.

Points on this clone: Its antigen specificity is not known. Base qualities are missing; no much larger clone stands one base away.

The sequenced material came from peripheral blood. The chain employs TRBV10-3 and TRBJ1-5; a confident D gene designation cannot be given. The TCR originated in a woman at least 80 years old with COVID-19, enrolled during active disease. The DNA sequence is as follows: TGTGCCATCAGTGTTGGGGAGGCAGGTCAGCCCCAGCATTTT. Its protein is CAISVGEAGQPQHF.